This TCR beta chain comes out of a study of T cells expressing NK-cell markers. Study conclusions and caveats: As a fraction of CD8+ T cells, dominant NKG2C+ clonotypes reached roughly 1.0-8% in about six donors.

On this clonotype: The antigen remains undetermined.

Researchers built TCR beta cDNA using 5'RACE template switching with UMIs. Each CDR3 protein gets one entry in TCRdb, which reprocessed the 5' RACE reads and gives no DNA. The table lists a few hundred thousand distinct CDR3 sequences. Germline lookup yields CDR1 ENHRY and CDR2 SYGVKD. The CDR3 is made up of 12 amino acids. The clonotype originates from a man aged 18 to 35 in good health. Sequencing input: blood T cells: a sorted CD56 or NKG2C T cell subset, CD4+ or CD8+ T cells, or bulk PBMC T cells (not recorded which). This rearrangement joins TRBV10-3 to TRBJ1-1; TCRdb's assignment of TRBD1 cannot be checked, as there is no DNA. The CDR3 sequence is CATGVRETEAFF.